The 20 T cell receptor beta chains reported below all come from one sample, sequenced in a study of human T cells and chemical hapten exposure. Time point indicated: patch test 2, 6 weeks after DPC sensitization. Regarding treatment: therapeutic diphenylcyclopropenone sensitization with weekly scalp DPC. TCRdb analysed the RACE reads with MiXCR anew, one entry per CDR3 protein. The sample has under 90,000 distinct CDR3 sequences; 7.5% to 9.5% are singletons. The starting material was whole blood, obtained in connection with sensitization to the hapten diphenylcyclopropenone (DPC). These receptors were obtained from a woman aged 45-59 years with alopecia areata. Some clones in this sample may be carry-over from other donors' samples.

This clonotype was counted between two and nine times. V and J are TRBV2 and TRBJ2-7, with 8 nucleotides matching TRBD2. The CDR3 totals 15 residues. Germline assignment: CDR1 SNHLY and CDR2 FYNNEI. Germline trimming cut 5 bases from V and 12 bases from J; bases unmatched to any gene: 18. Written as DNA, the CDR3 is TGTGCCAGCAGTCCGCGGGAATCTAGCGGGCCTCCTGGGTACTTC. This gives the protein CASSPRESSGPPGYF.

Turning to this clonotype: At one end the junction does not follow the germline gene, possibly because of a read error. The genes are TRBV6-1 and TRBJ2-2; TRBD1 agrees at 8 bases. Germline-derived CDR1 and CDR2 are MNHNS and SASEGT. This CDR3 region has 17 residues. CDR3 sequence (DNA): TGTGCCAGCTGTGAGGACAGGGTCTCTTTGAGCACCGGGGAGCTGTTTTTT. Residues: CASCEDRVSLSTGELFF.

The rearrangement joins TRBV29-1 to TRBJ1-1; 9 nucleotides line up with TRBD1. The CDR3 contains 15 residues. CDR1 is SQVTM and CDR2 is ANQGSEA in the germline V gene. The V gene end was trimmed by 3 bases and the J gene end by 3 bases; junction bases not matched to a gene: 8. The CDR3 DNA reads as TGCAGCGTTGATGGGACAGGGATAACCGACACTGAAGCTTTCTTT. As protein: CSVDGTGITDTEAFF. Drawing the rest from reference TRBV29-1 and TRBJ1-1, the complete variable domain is SAVISQKPSRDICQRGTSLTIQCQVDSQVTMMFWYRQQPGQSLTLIATANQGSEATYESGFVIDKFPISRPNLTFSTLTVSNMSPEDSSIYLCSVDGTGITDTEAFFGQGTRLTVV.

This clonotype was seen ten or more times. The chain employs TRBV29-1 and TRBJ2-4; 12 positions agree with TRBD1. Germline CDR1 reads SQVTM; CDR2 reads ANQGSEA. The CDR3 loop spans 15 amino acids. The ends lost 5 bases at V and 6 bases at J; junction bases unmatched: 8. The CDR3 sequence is CSVSTGTGGRNIQYF. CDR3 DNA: TGCAGCGTTTCGACCGGGACAGGGGGCAGAAACATTCAGTACTTC.

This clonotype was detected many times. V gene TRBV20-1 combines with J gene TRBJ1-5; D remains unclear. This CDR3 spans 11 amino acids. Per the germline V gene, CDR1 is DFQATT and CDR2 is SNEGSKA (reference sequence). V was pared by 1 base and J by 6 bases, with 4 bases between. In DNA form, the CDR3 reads TGCAGTGCTAGAGGTGGTCAGCCCCAGCATTTT. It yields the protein CSARGGQPQHF.

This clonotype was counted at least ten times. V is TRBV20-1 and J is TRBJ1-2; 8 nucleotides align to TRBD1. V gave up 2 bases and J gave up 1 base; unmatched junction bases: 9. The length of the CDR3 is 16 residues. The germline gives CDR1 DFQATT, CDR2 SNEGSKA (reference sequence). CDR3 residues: CSARRAGGAFNYGYTF. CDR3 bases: TGCAGTGCTAGAAGGGCAGGGGGCGCGTTTAACTATGGCTACACCTTC.

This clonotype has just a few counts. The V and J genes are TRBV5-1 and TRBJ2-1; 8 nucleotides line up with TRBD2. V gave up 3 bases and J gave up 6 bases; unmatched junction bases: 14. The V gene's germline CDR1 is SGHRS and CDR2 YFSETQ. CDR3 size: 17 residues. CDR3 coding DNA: TGCGCCAGCAGCTCAACGCTAGGGGGACTAGTCCCCAATGAGCAGTTCTTC. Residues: CASSSTLGGLVPNEQFF.

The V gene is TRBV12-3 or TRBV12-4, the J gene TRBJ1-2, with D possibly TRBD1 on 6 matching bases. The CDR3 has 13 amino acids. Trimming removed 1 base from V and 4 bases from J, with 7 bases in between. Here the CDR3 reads CASSLGQVYGYTF. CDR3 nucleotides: TGTGCCAGCAGTTTAGGACAGGTCTATGGCTACACCTTC.

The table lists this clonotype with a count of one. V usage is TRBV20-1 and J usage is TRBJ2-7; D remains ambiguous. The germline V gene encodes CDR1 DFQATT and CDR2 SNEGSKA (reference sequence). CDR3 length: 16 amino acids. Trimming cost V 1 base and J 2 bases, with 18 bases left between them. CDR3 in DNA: TGCAGTGCTAGAGGACATGTGTTCGGCGCCACCTACGAGCAGTACTTC. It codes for CSARGHVFGATYEQYF.

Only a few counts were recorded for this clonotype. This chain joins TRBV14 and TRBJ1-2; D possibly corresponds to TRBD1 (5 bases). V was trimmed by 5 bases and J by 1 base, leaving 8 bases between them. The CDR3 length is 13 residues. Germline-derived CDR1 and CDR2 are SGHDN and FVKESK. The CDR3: CASSKTVNYGYTF. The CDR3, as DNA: TGTGCCAGCAGCAAGACAGTTAACTATGGCTACACCTTC.

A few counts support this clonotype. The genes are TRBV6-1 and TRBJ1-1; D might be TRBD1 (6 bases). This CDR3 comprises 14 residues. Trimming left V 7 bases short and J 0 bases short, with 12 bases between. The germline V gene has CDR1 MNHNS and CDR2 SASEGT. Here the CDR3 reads CASTQRGLNTEAFF. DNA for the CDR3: TGTGCCAGCACGCAGCGGGGGCTGAACACTGAAGCTTTCTTT.

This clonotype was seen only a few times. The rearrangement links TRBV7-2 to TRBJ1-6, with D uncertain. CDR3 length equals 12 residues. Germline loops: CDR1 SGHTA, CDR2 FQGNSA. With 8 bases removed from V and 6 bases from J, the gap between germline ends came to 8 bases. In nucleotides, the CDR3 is TGTGCCAGCGGGGAGTTTAATTCACCCCTCCACTTT. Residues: CASGEFNSPLHF.

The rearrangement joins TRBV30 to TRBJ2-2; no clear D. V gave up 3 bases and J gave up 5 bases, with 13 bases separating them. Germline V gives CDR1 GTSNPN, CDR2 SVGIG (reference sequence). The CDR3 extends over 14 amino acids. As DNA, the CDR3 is TGTGCCTGGAGATCGGCTACCATTACCGGGGAGCTGTTTTTT. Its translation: CAWRSATITGELFF.

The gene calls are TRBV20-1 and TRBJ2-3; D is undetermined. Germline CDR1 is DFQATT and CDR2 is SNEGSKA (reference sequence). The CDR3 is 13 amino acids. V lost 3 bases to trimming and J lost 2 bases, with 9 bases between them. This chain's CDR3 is CSASGEYTDTQYF. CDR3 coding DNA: TGCAGTGCTAGTGGGGAATACACAGATACGCAGTATTTT.

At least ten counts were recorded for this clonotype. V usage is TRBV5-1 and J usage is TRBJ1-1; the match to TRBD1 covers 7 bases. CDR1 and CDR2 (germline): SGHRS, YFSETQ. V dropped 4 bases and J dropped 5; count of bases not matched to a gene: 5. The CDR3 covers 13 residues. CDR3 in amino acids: CASSPPGQTEAFF. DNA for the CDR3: TGCGCCAGCAGCCCCCCGGGACAGACTGAAGCTTTCTTT.

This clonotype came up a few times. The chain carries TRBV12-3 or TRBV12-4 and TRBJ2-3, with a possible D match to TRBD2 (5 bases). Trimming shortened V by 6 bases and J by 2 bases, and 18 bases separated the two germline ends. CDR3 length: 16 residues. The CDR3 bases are TGTGCCAGCAGCCGGGCGCGAGGGCCGATCACAGATACGCAGTATTTT. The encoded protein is CASSRARGPITDTQYF.

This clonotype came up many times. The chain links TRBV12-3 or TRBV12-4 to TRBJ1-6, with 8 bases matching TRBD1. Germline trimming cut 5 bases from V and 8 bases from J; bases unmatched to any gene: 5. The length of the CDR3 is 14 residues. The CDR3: CASSLGQGDSPLHF. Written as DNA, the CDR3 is TGTGCCAGCAGTCTTGGACAGGGAGATTCACCCCTCCACTTT.

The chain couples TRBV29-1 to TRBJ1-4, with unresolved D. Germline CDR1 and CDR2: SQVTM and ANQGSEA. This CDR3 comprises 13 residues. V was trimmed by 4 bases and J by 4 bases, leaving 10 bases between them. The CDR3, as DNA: TGCAGCGTTGGGGCCACTCATAATGAAAAACTGTTTTTT. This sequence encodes CSVGATHNEKLFF.

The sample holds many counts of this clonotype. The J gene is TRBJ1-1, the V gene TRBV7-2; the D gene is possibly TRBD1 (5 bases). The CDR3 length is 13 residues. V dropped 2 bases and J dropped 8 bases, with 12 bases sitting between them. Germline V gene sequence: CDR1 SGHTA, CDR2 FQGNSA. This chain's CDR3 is CASSLQRGGEAFF. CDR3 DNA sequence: TGTGCCAGCAGCTTACAGAGGGGTGGGGAAGCTTTCTTT.

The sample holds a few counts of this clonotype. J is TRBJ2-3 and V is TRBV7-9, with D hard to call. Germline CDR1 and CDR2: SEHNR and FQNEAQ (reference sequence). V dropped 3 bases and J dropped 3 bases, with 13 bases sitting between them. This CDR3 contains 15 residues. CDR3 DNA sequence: TGTGCCAGCAGCTTGGAGCGAGTCGGTACAGATACGCAGTATTTT. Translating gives CASSLERVGTDTQYF.